This T cell receptor beta chain was recorded in a study of regulatory T cells in long-lasting Graves disease. Points from the study as a whole: There were preferences for TRBV28, TRBJ1-2 and TRBJ2-5 in persistent disease.

V was cut by 3 bases and J by 2 bases, with 9 bases left in between. Germline V gene lookup returns CDR1 SEHNR and CDR2 FQNEAQ (reference sequence). The CDR3 is made up of 14 amino acids. This clonotype was counted at least ten times. Its cognate antigen is unknown. Documented time point: newly diagnosed GD, antithyroid drugs for less than 3 months. Preparation of the TCR library used RNA extracted from PBMCs. Arm-PCR of CDR3 regions and iRepertoire HTBI primers were used to build TCR beta libraries. One entry per CDR3 protein results from TCRdb running MiXCR on the multiplex PCR reads. The sample holds roughly 420,000 distinct CDR3 sequences, around 13% seen once. These data were also filed under a second study, of T cells in Graves' hyperthyroidism and ophthalmopathy. From that second work: Stable Graves' hyperthyroidism meant no ophthalmopathy progression within 18 months. An initial round of RT-PCR targeting the TCR CDR3 relied on the HTBI primer set. The model's output predicted ophthalmopathy at a median of around 6.9 months prior to onset.

Material: peripheral blood mononuclear cells (PBMCs), obtained at new diagnosis, from a patient treated with antithyroid drugs. The receptor was derived from a woman in her fifties or sixties with Graves disease. V and J are TRBV7-9 and TRBJ2-3, with unresolved D. In DNA form, the CDR3 reads TGTGCCAGCAGCTTTTTCGGAATCACAGATACGCAGTATTTT. This codes for CASSFFGITDTQYF.